This TCR beta chain originates from a study of T cell changes during pregnancy in multiple sclerosis. This clone was seen once. Repertoires were generated with immunoSEQ multiplex PCR, while TCRdb's copy carries only in-frame clones and drops some. The profile covers about 110,000 clones, with about 93% appearing a single time and approximately 1.4% taken by the ten largest. This CDR3 has 13 amino acids. V lost 0 bases and J 6 bases, leaving 8 bases between the germline ends. Germline V gives CDR1 MNHEY, CDR2 SVGAGI. This TCR came from a female donor with multiple sclerosis, enrolled in a pregnancy study. The sequenced sample was peripheral blood, obtained in the third trimester of pregnancy. The chain employs TRBV6-5 and TRBJ1-1; no reliable D call. Written as DNA, the CDR3 is TGTGCCAGCAGTTACTCTTACGGTGCTGAAGCTTTCTTT. This sequence encodes CASSYSYGAEAFF.